The clone carrying this T cell receptor (beta chain) came up once. This record comes from a study of blood T cell repertoires in COVID-19. Study-level information: Sources were T cells, B-cell-depleted T cells, or PBMCs; the material itself was cDNA or gDNA.

CDR3 length equals 14 residues. Trimming took 8 bases from V and 5 from J, leaving 18 bases between them. CDR1 is MDHEN and CDR2 is SYDVKM in the germline V gene. The method was immunoSEQ multiplex PCR; TCRdb's version includes in-frame clones alone and lacks a portion of them. The sample has roughly 90,000 clones, approximately 80% seen once. This receptor was obtained from a woman in her 70s with acute or convalescent COVID-19. The sequenced material came from peripheral blood. The chain is built from TRBV28 and TRBJ2-5, with D possibly TRBD2 on 8 matching bases. Written as DNA, the CDR3 is TGTGCCAGCGCCCCGGGAGGGGGCTTTGAGACCCAGTACTTC. This sequence encodes CASAPGGGFETQYF. Drawing the rest from reference TRBV28 and TRBJ2-5, the complete variable domain is DVKVTQSSRYLVKRTGEKVFLECVQDMDHENMFWYRQDPGLGLRLIYFSYDVKMKEKGDIPEGYSVSREKKERFSLILESASTNQTSMYLCASAPGGGFETQYFGPGTRLLVL.